Listed below are T cell receptor beta chains from one sample, sequenced in a study of graft-versus-host responses after intestinal transplantation. Measured with immunoSEQ multiplex PCR; TCRdb has only the in-frame clones, and not every one. This table holds approximately 9,600 clones, less than 90% found once. The sample consisted of ileum tissue, taken around 740 days after intestinal transplantation. The receptors shown here come from a human patient who received an intestinal transplant, so some T cells may come from the graft donor. Each CDR3 is given with its conserved first and last residue. D genes are given only for firm matches. Only part of the rows carry a size: once, few, many, or a class if the clone is expanded.

clone size	D gene	V gene	J gene	CDR3 DNA	CDR3 protein
NA	NA	TRBV5-1	TRBJ1-6	TGCGCCAGCAGCCCGGCGGGCCGGGGAAGCTCCTATAATTCACCCCTCCACTTT	CASSPAGRGSSYNSPLHF
NA	TRBD1	TRBV4-1	TRBJ1-6	TGCGCCAGCAGTCCGGACAGGGGGCCGAATTCACCCCTCCACTTT	CASSPDRGPNSPLHF
NA	NA	TRBV18	TRBJ1-2	TGTGCCAGCGGGGGGGACTATGGCTACACCTTC	CASGGDYGYTF
NA	TRBD1	TRBV5-1	TRBJ2-3	TGCGCCAGCAGCTTGGAGGGGACAGGGGACACAGATACGCAGTATTTT	CASSLEGTGDTDTQYF
NA	NA	TRBV18	TRBJ2-3	TGTGCCAGCTCAAAGGACTTAGATACGCAGTATTTT	CASSKDLDTQYF
NA	NA	TRBV18	TRBJ2-7	TGTGCCAGCTCCCAGACGGTCTCCTACGAGCAGTACTTC	CASSQTVSYEQYF
NA	NA	TRBV9	TRBJ2-5	TGTGCCAGCAGCCCTGGTCACGCGGAGACCCAGTACTTC	CASSPGHAETQYF
NA	NA	TRBV7-9	TRBJ1-5	TGTGCCAGCAGCTTAGGAACTCAGCCCCAGCATTTT	CASSLGTQPQHF
NA	NA	TRBV28	TRBJ2-1	TGTGCCAGCAGTTCCATACACGGATGGAATGAGCAGTTCTTC	CASSSIHGWNEQFF
NA	TRBD1	TRBV7-6	TRBJ2-7	TGTGCCAGCAGCCCCGGGACAGATTCCTACGAGCAGTACTTC	CASSPGTDSYEQYF
NA	TRBD1	TRBV7-9	TRBJ2-7	TGTGCCAGCAGCTTAGGACAGGGGGTCGTGCAGTACTTC	CASSLGQGVVQYF
NA	NA	TRBV27	TRBJ1-6	TGTGCCAGCAGTTTAGGTTGGGGGCCAAATTCACCCCTCCACTTT	CASSLGWGPNSPLHF
NA	TRBD1	TRBV9	TRBJ1-2	TGTGCCAGCAGCCCACCGGACAGGACTTATGGCTACACCTTC	CASSPPDRTYGYTF
NA	NA	TRBV10-3	TRBJ1-2	TGTGCCATCAGTGAAGGGAGCCAAGCTAACTATGGCTACACCTTC	CAISEGSQANYGYTF
NA	NA	TRBV27	TRBJ2-7	TGTGCCAGCAGTTTACAGGACGGCTCCTACGAGCAGTACTTC	CASSLQDGSYEQYF
NA	NA	TRBV9	TRBJ1-6	TGTGCCAGCAGCGTAGATCCGGGGGGTCTTACACCCCTCCACTTT	CASSVDPGGLTPLHF
NA	TRBD2	TRBV2	TRBJ2-1	TGTGCCAGCAAGCGTGAAGGACTAGAGTCTCCAGGTGAGCAGTTCTTC	CASKREGLESPGEQFF
NA	NA	TRBV6-5	TRBJ1-2	TGTGCCAGCAGTTGGGGCAGGGACCTTGGCTACACCTTC	CASSWGRDLGYTF
NA	NA	TRBV28	TRBJ1-2	TGTGCCAGCAGTTCTCAACAGGGAGGAGGCTACACCTTC	CASSSQQGGGYTF
NA	NA	TRBV11-1	TRBJ1-2	TGTGCCAGCAGCTTAACGGCTGCAATAGGAGGGTCTAACTATGGCTACACCTTC	CASSLTAAIGGSNYGYTF
NA	TRBD1	TRBV19	TRBJ1-5	TGTGCCAGTAGGACAGGGGGGACTTTCGATCAGCCCCAGCATTTT	CASRTGGTFDQPQHF
NA	NA	TRBV28	TRBJ2-7	TGTGCCAGCAGTTTATGGGGCCTCTACGAGCAGTACTTC	CASSLWGLYEQYF
NA	NA	TRBV7-3	TRBJ1-2	TGTGCCAGCAGCGGGTCAGGGCTTGGCTACACCTTC	CASSGSGLGYTF
once	NA	TRBV28	TRBJ2-1	TGTGCCAGCACCCTAAGGGGGTTTATGGCGGGAGTAGGGCATGAGCAGTTCTTC	CASTLRGFMAGVGHEQFF
NA	NA	TRBV30	TRBJ2-3	TGTGCCTGGAGTGTAAGGGGCGTACAATTTCGCACAGATACGCAGTATTTT	CAWSVRGVQFRTDTQYF
NA	NA	TRBV18	TRBJ1-6	TGTGCCAGCTCACCACCGGGGGAATGGAATTCACCCCTCCACTTT	CASSPPGEWNSPLHF
NA	NA	TRBV6-4	TRBJ2-3	TGTGCCAGCAGTGTCGAGCGGTCCGAGACAGATACGCAGTATTTT	CASSVERSETDTQYF
NA	NA	TRBV7-9	TRBJ1-5	TGTGCCAGCAGCGAAACCGGCAGGCCATATAGCAATCAGCCCCAGCATTTT	CASSETGRPYSNQPQHF
NA	NA	TRBV4-2	TRBJ2-6	TGTGCCAGCAGCCAAGATCTGAGGCTCTTCTCTGGGGCCAACGTCCTGACTTTC	CASSQDLRLFSGANVLTF
NA	TRBD1	TRBV5-1	TRBJ2-2	TGCGCCAGCAGCTTGGGCCGGGACAGCGCGAACACCGGGGAGCTGTTTTTT	CASSLGRDSANTGELFF
NA	NA	TRBV4-1	TRBJ2-2	TGCGCCAGCAGCCCCCGTCGCGGCAGTAACACCGGGGAGCTGTTTTTT	CASSPRRGSNTGELFF
NA	TRBD1	TRBV10-3	TRBJ1-4	TGTGCCATCAGTGAGCAGGGGGCTGAAAAACTGTTTTTT	CAISEQGAEKLFF
once	NA	TRBV4-1	TRBJ1-5	TGCGCCAGCAGCCAGGACCCGAGTAGCAATCAGCCCCAGCATTTT	CASSQDPSSNQPQHF
NA	TRBD1	TRBV18	TRBJ2-5	TGTGCCAGCTCACCCGGGACAGAAGAGACCCAGTACTTC	CASSPGTEETQYF
NA	TRBD1	TRBV5-1	TRBJ2-2	TGCGCCAGCAGCTTGCGGGGACAGGGCGGCACCGGGGAGCTGTTTTTT	CASSLRGQGGTGELFF
NA	NA	TRBV7-2	TRBJ2-7	TGTGCCAGCTCCAGGACAGTCTACTACGAGCAGTACTTC	CASSRTVYYEQYF
few	TRBD2	TRBV6-5	TRBJ2-3	TGTGCCAGTATCCAACGGGGGGGCGCGCAGTATTTT	CASIQRGGAQYF
once	NA	TRBV6-1	TRBJ1-5	TGTGCCAGCAGTGACGGTGGGCAGGGCAATCAGCCCCAGCATTTT	CASSDGGQGNQPQHF
once	NA	TRBV20-1	TRBJ1-1	TGCAGTGCAATGGAGAACACTGAAGCTTTCTTT	CSAMENTEAFF